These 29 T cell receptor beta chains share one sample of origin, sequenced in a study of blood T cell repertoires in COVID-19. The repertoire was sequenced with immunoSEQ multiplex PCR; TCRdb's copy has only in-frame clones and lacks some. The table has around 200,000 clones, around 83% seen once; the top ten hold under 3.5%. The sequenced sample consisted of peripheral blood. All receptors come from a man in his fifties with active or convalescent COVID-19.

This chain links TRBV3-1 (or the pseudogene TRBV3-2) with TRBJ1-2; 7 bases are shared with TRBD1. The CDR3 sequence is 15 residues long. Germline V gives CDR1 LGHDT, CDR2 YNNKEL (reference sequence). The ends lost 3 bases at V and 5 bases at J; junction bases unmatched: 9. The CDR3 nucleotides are TGTGCCAGCAGCCATGAACCGGGACAGAGTTATGGCTACACCTTC. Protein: CASSHEPGQSYGYTF.

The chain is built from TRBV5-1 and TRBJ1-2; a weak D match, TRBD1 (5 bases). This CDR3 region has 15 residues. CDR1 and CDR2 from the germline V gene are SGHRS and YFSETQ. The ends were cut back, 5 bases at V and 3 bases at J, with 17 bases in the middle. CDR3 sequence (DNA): TGCGCCAGCAGGCTCCTGGGGCCCGAGGACTATGGCTACACCTTC. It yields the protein CASRLLGPEDYGYTF.

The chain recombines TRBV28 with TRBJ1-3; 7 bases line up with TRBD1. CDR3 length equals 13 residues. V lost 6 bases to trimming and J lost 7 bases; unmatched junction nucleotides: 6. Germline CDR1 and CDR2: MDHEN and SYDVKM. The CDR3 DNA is TGTGCCAGCAGACAGACAGGGAGGAACACCATATATTTT. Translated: CASRQTGRNTIYF.

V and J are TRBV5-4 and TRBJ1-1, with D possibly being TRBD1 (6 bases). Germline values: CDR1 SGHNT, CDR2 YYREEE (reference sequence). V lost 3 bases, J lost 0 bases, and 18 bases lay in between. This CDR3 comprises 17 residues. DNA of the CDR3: TGTGCCAGCAGCTCCTTTCCGGGGGGCCGCATGAACACTGAAGCTTTCTTT. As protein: CASSSFPGGRMNTEAFF.

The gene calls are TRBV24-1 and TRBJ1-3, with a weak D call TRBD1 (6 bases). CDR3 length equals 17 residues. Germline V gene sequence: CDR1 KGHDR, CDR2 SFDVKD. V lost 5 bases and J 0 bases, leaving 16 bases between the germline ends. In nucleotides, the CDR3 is TGTGCCACCAGTGCTCTGACAGGTGGATCCTCTGGAAACACCATATATTTT. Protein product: CATSALTGGSSGNTIYF.

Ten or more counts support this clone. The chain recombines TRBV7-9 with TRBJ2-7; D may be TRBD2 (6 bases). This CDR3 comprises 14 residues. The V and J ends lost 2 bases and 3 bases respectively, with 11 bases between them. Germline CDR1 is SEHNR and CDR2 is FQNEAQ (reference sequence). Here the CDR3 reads CASSLTRGYYEQYF. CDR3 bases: TGTGCCAGCAGCTTAACGCGGGGATACTACGAGCAGTACTTC.

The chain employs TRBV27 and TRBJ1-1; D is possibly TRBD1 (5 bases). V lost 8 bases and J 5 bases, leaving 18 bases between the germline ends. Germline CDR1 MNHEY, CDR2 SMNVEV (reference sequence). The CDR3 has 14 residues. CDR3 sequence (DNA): TGTGCCAGCCAGCTCTTTCATGGGGCTACTGAAGCTTTCTTT. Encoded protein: CASQLFHGATEAFF.

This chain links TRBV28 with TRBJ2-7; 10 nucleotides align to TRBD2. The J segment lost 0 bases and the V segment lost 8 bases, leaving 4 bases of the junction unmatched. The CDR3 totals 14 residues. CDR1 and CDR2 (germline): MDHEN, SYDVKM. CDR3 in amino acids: CASVTSGDSYEQYF. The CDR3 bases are TGTGCCAGCGTTACTAGCGGGGACTCCTACGAGCAGTACTTC.

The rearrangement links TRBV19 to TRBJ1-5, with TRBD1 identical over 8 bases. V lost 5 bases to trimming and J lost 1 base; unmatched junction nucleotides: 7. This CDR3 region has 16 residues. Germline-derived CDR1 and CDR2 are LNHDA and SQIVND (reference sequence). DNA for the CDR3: TGTGCCAGTAGTCTCGGACAGGGCGTAAGCAATCAGCCCCAGCATTTT. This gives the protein CASSLGQGVSNQPQHF.

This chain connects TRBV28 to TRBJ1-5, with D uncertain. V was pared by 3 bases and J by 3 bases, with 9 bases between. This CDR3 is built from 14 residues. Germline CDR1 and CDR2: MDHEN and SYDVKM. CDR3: CASSFSEANQPQHF. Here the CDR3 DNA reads TGTGCCAGCAGTTTTTCTGAGGCCAATCAGCCCCAGCATTTT.

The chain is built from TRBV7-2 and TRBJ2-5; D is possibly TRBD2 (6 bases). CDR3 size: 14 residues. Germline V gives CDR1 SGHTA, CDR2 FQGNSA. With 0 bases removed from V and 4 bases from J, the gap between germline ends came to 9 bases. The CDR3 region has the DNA TGTGCCAGCAGCTTAGCACTGGGAGGAGAGACCCAGTACTTC. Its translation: CASSLALGGETQYF.

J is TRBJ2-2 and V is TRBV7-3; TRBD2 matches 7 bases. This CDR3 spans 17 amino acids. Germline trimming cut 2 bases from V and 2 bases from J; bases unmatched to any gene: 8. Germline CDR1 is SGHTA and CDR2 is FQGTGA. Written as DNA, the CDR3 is TGTGCCAGCAGCTTATTCACCGGGACTACAAACACCGGGGAGCTGTTTTTT. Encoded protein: CASSLFTGTTNTGELFF. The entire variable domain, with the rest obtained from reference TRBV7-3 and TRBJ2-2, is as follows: GAGVSQTPSNKVTEKGKYVELRCDPISGHTALYWYRQSLGQGPEFLIYFQGTGAADDSGLPNDRFFAVRPEGSVSTLKIQRTERGDSAVYLCASSLFTGTTNTGELFFGEGSRLTVL.

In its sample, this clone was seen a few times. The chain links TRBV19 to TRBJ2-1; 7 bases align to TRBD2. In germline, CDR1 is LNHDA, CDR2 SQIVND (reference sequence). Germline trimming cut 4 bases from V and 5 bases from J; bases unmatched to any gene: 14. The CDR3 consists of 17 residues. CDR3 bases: TGTGCCAGTAGTACGCGACTAGCTGGGAAGAAAAACAATGAGCAGTTCTTC. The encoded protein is CASSTRLAGKKNNEQFF.

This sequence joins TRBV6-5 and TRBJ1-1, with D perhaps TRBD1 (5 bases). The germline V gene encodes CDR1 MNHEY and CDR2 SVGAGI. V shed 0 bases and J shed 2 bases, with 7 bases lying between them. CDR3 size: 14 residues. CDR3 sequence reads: CASSYSDINTEAFF. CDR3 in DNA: TGTGCCAGCAGTTACTCGGACATTAACACTGAAGCTTTCTTT.

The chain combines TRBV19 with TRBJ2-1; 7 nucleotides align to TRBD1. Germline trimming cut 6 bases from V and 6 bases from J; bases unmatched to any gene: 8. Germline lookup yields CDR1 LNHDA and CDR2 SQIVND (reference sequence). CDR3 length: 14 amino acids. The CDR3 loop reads CASSRRDSLNEQFF. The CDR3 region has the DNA TGTGCCAGTAGCCGCCGGGACAGTCTCAATGAGCAGTTCTTC.

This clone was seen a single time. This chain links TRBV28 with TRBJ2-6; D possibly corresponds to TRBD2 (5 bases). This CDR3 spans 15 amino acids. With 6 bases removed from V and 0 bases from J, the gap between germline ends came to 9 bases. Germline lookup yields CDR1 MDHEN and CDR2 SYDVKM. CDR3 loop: CASSQAGSGANVLTF. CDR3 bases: TGTGCCAGCAGCCAGGCGGGCTCTGGGGCCAACGTCCTGACTTTC.

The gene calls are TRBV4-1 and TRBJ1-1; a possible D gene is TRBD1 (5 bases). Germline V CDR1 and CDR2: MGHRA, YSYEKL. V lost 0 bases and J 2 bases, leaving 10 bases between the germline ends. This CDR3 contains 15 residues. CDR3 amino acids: CASSQEAQGNTEAFF. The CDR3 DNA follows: TGCGCCAGCAGCCAAGAAGCCCAGGGAAACACTGAAGCTTTCTTT.

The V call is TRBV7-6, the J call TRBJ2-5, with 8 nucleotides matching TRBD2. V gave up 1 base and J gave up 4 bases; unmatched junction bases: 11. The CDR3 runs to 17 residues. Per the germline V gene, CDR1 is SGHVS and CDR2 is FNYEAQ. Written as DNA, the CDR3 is TGTGCCAGCAGCTTAGTCTGGCGGGAGGCCCTGGCAGAGACCCAGTACTTC. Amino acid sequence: CASSLVWREALAETQYF.

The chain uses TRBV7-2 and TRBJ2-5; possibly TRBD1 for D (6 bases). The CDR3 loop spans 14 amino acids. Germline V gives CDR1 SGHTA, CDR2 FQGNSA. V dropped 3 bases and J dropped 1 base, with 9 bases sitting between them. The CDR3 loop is CASSLNRVQETQYF. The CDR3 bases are TGTGCCAGCAGCTTGAACAGGGTCCAAGAGACCCAGTACTTC.

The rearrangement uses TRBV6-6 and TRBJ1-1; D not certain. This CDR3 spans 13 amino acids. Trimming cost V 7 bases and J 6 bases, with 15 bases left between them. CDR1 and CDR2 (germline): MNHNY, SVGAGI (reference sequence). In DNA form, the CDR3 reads TGTGCCAGCACCGCCTCCGGGGTTGCTGAAGCTTTCTTT. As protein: CASTASGVAEAFF.

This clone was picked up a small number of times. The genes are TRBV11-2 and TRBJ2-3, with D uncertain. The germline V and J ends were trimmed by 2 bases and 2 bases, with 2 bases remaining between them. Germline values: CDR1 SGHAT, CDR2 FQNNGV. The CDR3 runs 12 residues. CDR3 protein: CASSLYTDTQYF. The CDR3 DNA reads TGTGCCAGCAGCTTATACACAGATACGCAGTATTTT.

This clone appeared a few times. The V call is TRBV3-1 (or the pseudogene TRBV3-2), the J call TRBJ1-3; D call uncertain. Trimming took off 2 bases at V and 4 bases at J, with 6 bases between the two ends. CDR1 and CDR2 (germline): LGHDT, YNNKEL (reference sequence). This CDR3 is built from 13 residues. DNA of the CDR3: TGTGCCAGCAGCCAAAGCAGGGGAAACACCATATATTTT. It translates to CASSQSRGNTIYF.

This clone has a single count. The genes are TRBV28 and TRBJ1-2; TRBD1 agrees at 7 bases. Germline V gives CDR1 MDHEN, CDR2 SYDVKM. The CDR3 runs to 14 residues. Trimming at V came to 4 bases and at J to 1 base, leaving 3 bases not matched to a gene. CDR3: CASSSGQLNYGYTF. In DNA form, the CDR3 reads TGTGCCAGCAGTTCGGGACAGCTTAACTATGGCTACACCTTC.

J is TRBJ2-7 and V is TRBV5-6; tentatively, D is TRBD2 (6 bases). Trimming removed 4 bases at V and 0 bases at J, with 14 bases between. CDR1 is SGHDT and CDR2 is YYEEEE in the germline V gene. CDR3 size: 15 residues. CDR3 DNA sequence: TGTGCCAGCAGCCCGGGACTCCTGTACTCCTACGAGCAGTACTTC. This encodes CASSPGLLYSYEQYF. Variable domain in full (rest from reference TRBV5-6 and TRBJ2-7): DAGVTQSPTHLIKTRGQQVTLRCSPKSGHDTVSWYQQALGQGPQFIFQYYEEEERQRGNFPDRFSGHQFPNYSSELNVNALLLGDSALYLCASSPGLLYSYEQYFGPGTRLTVT.

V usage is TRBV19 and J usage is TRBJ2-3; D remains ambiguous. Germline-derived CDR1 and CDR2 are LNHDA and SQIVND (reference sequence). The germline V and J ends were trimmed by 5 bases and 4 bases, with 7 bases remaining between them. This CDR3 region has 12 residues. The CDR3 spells CASSFPPDTQYF. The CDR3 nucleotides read TGTGCCAGTAGTTTTCCTCCAGATACGCAGTATTTT.

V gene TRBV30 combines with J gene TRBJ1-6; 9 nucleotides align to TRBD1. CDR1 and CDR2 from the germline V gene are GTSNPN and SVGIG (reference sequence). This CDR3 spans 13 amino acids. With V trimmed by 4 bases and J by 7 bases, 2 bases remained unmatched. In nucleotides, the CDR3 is TGTGCCTGGACCGGGACAGGGAATTCACCCCTCCACTTT. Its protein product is CAWTGTGNSPLHF. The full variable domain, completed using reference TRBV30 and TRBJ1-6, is SQTIHQWPATLVQPVGSPLSLECTVEGTSNPNLYWYRQAAGRGLQLLFYSVGIGQISSEVPQNLSASRPQDRQFILSSKKLLLSDSGFYLCAWTGTGNSPLHFGNGTRLTVT.

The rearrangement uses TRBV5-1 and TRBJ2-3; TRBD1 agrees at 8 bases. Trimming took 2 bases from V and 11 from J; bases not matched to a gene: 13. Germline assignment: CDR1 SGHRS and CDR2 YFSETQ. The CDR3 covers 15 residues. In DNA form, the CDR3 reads TGCGCCAGCAGCTTAGGACAGGGCCCCGGTCGGGAGCAGTATTTT. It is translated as CASSLGQGPGREQYF.

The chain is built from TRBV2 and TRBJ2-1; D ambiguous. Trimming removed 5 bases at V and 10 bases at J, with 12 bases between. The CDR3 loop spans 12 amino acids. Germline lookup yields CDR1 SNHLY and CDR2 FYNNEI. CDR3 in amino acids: CASSLPPSEQFF. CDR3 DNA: TGTGCCAGCAGTCTTCCCCCGTCCGAGCAGTTCTTC. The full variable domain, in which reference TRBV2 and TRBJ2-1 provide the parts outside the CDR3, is EPEVTQTPSHQVTQMGQEVILRCVPISNHLYFYWYRQILGQKVEFLVSFYNNEISEKSEIFDDQFSVERPDGSNFTLKIRSTKLEDSAMYFCASSLPPSEQFFGPGTRLTVL.

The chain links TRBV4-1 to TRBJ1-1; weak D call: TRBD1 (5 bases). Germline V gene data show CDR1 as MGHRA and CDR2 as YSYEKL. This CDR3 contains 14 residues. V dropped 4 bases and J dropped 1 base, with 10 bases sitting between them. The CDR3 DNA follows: TGCGCCAGCAGCCGCGACAGTAGGAACACTGAAGCTTTCTTT. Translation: CASSRDSRNTEAFF.